This T cell receptor (beta chain) was recorded in a study of blood T cell repertoires in COVID-19. Study at large: PBMCs, B-cell-depleted T cells, or T cells provided the cDNA or gDNA that made up the material.

In the authors' workflow: By means of reference gene primer amplification, nucleated cell counts were estimated. Sequencing used immunoSEQ multiplex PCR; TCRdb keeps in-frame clones, though not all of them. That table is the source of V, J and clone size, and D and trimming were worked out from the DNA. The repertoire includes more than 200,000 clones, 85% to 90% of them detected once, and approximately 2.6% sits in the top ten. The Seattle patients joined while their infection was active and were tracked longitudinally afterward. This sequence was found in a man younger than 45 with COVID-19, enrolled during active disease. The sample consisted of peripheral blood.

CDR3 protein: CASSLEQGYNEKLFF. In nucleotides, the CDR3 is TGTGCCAGCAGCTTGGAACAGGGGTATAATGAAAAACTGTTTTTT. The chain uses TRBV9 and TRBJ1-4; 7 nucleotides line up with TRBD1. Looked up from germline, CDR1 is SGDLS and CDR2 is YYNGEE. The CDR3 spans 15 residues. J gave up 4 bases and V 4 bases, and 7 bases lay outside the gene matches.